Presented here are 23 T cell receptor beta chains from one specimen sequenced in a study of monozygotic twins with inflammatory bowel disease. TCRdb derives one entry per CDR3 protein from the 5' RACE reads, leaving out DNA. The sample has 330,000 or so distinct CDR3 sequences. The sample was blood. The origin of the receptors is a human donor with ulcerative colitis or Crohn's disease, or a healthy co-twin of an affected twin (not recorded which).

The chain has TRBV9 and TRBJ2-1; TCRdb lists TRBD2, though no DNA is available to test this call. The CDR3 has 15 amino acids. CDR1 is SGDLS, CDR2 YYNGEE, per germline. The CDR3 here is CASSVGAGDYREQFF.

The J gene is TRBJ2-2, the V gene TRBV12-3 or TRBV12-4; lacking DNA, the TRBD1 call made by TCRdb goes unchecked. This CDR3 contains 18 residues. The CDR3 loop reads CASSLGGGMIPNTGELFF.

V is TRBV6-5 and J is TRBJ1-1. The length of the CDR3 is 13 residues. Germline V gene sequence: CDR1 MNHEY, CDR2 SVGAGI. CDR3 sequence: CASTARTGTEAFF.

The chain carries TRBV29-1 and TRBJ2-4; the D call from TCRdb, TRBD1, cannot be confirmed without DNA. Germline V gene lookup returns CDR1 SQVTM and CDR2 ANQGSEA. The CDR3 has 15 amino acids. The CDR3 here is CSVGTPGVAKNIQYF.

The CDR3 sequence is CAISDGTSTDTQYF. This chain uses TRBV10-3 with TRBJ2-3. Germline CDR1 is ENHRY and CDR2 is SYGVKD. The CDR3 has 14 amino acids.

This CDR3 is CASSGDPYNEQFF. The chain carries TRBV27 and TRBJ2-1; the D gene TCRdb calls, TRBD1, cannot be checked with no DNA. Germline V gives CDR1 MNHEY, CDR2 SMNVEV (reference sequence). CDR3 length: 13 residues.

The chain is built from TRBV28 and TRBJ2-7; the TCRdb call, TRBD2, lacks DNA for checking. This CDR3 is built from 13 residues. Germline V gene lookup returns CDR1 MDHEN and CDR2 SYDVKM. The CDR3 loop is CASSSPRRYEQYF.

V and J are TRBV27 and TRBJ2-6; TCRdb returns TRBD1, unconfirmable since there is no DNA. The CDR3 length is 20 residues. Germline CDR1 is MNHEY and CDR2 is SMNVEV (reference sequence). The CDR3 region is CASSLTGFGSLYSGANVLTF.

The V call is TRBV2, the J call TRBJ2-2. CDR1 and CDR2 (germline): SNHLY, FYNNEI. The CDR3 loop spans 15 amino acids. CDR3 region: CASSEARGNTGELFF.

This sequence joins TRBV10-1 and TRBJ2-1; checking the TCRdb D call of TRBD2 is not possible without DNA. Germline V gives CDR1 WNHNN, CDR2 SYGVQD (reference sequence). The CDR3 totals 14 residues. The CDR3 protein is CASSPGTSGTEQFF.

The CDR3 spells CSAIRRGQGMLETQYF. V gene TRBV20-1 combines with J gene TRBJ2-5; as DNA is missing, the TRBD1 call by TCRdb cannot be tested. The length of the CDR3 is 16 residues. Germline CDR1 is DFQATT and CDR2 is SNEGSKA (reference sequence).

J is TRBJ2-1 and V is TRBV5-1; with no DNA, the TCRdb D assignment of TRBD1 cannot be verified. CDR1 SGHRS and CDR2 YFSETQ come from the germline V gene. CDR3 length equals 17 residues. This CDR3 reads CASSPTIPGQGTNEQFF.

The rearrangement links TRBV7-2 to TRBJ2-7; without DNA, the TCRdb call of TRBD2 cannot be checked. Germline V gene sequence: CDR1 SGHTA, CDR2 FQGNSA. The CDR3 has 15 amino acids. The CDR3 protein is CASSSPRDLHYEQYF. The full variable domain, its missing parts supplied by reference TRBV7-2 and TRBJ2-7, is GAGVSQSPSNKVTEKGKDVELRCDPISGHTALYWYRQSLGQGLEFLIYFQGNSAPDKSGLPSDRFSAERTGGSVSTLTIQRTQQEDSAVYLCASSSPRDLHYEQYFGPGTRLTVT.

This chain joins TRBV6-2 or TRBV6-3 and TRBJ2-6. This CDR3 region has 17 residues. Germline values: CDR1 MNHEY, CDR2 SVGEGT. The CDR3 region is CASSSGRTTSGANVLTF.

The rearrangement joins TRBV5-1 to TRBJ1-2. Germline V gene lookup returns CDR1 SGHRS and CDR2 YFSETQ. There are 15 residues in the CDR3. The CDR3 sequence is CASSLDWAEQYGYTF.

The chain uses TRBV14 and TRBJ2-2. This CDR3 region has 17 residues. Germline CDR1 and CDR2: SGHDN and FVKESK. CDR3 in amino acids: CASSQDVRRQLAGELFF.

V usage is TRBV7-8 and J usage is TRBJ1-2; TCRdb indicates TRBD1, and absent DNA this call remains unverified. The CDR3 sequence is 13 residues long. Per the germline V gene, CDR1 is SGHVS and CDR2 is FQNEAQ. The CDR3 protein is CASSGRTEGGYTF.

The chain couples TRBV27 to TRBJ1-2; the D call from TCRdb, TRBD1, cannot be confirmed without DNA. CDR3 length: 13 amino acids. Germline V gene lookup returns CDR1 MNHEY and CDR2 SMNVEV (reference sequence). CDR3 in amino acids: CASRGQGNYGYTF.

V is TRBV9 and J is TRBJ2-2. The CDR3 contains 14 residues. Germline CDR1 reads SGDLS; CDR2 reads YYNGEE. The CDR3 is CASSVVSGPGELFF.

This chain links TRBV5-1 with TRBJ1-1. The CDR3 is 14 amino acids. Germline CDR1 and CDR2: SGHRS and YFSETQ. The CDR3 sequence is CASAEENTFTEAFF.

The J gene is TRBJ2-1, the V gene TRBV18; checking the TCRdb D call of TRBD1 is not possible without DNA. In germline, CDR1 is KGHSH, CDR2 LQKENI. The CDR3 runs to 17 residues. This CDR3 is CASSPIETGLHNNEQFF.

The chain combines TRBV27 with TRBJ1-1; absent DNA, TCRdb's TRBD1 call cannot be checked. The CDR3 loop spans 16 amino acids. Germline V gene sequence: CDR1 MNHEY, CDR2 SMNVEV (reference sequence). CDR3 in amino acids: CASSSGQGVANTEAFF.

This rearrangement joins TRBV6-2 or TRBV6-3 to TRBJ2-2. Germline CDR1 MNHEY, CDR2 SVGEGT. This CDR3 is 12 amino acids long. CDR3 sequence reads: CASTIGTGELFF.